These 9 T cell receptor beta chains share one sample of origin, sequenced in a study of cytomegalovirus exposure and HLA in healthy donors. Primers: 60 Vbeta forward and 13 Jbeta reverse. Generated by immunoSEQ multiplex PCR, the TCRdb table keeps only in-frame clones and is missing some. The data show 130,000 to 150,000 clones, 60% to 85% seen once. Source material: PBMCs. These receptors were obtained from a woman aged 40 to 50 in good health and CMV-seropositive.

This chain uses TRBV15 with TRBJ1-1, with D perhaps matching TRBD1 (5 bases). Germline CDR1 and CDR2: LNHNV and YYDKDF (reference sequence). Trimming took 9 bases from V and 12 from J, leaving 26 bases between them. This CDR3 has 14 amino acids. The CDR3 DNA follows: TGTGCCACGGCCTGGGGCAGGCGGAATCCCTGGACTTTCTTT. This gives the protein CATAWGRRNPWTFF.

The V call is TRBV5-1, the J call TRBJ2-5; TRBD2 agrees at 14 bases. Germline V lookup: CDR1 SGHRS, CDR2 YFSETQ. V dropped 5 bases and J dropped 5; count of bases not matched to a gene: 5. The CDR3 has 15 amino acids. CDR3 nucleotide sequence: TGCGCCAGCAGGTCTGGACTAGCGGGGGGTGAGACCCAGTACTTC. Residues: CASRSGLAGGETQYF.

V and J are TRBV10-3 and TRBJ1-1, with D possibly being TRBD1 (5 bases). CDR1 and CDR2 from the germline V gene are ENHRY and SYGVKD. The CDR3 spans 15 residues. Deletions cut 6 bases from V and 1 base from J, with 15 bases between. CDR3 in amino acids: CAIRNPGLGNTEAFF. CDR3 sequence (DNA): TGTGCCATCAGGAACCCAGGGTTGGGGAACACTGAAGCTTTCTTT.

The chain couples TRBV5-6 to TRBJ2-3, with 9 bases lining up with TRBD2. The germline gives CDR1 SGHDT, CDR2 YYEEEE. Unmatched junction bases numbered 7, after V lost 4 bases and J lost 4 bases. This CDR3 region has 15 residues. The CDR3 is CASSQGRGGPDTQYF. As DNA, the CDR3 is TGTGCCAGCAGCCAGGGGCGGGGGGGCCCAGATACGCAGTATTTT.

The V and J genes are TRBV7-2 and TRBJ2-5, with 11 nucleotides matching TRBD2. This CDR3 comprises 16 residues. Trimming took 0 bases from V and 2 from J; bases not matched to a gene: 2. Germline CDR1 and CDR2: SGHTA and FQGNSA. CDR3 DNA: TGTGCCAGCAGCTTAGCCCTAGCGGGGGGACAAGAGACCCAGTACTTC. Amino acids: CASSLALAGGQETQYF. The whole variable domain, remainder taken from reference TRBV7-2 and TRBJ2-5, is GAGVSQSPSNKVTEKGKDVELRCDPISGHTALYWYRQSLGQGLEFLIYFQGNSAPDKSGLPSDRFSAERTGGSVSTLTIQRTQQEDSAVYLCASSLALAGGQETQYFGPGTRLLVL.

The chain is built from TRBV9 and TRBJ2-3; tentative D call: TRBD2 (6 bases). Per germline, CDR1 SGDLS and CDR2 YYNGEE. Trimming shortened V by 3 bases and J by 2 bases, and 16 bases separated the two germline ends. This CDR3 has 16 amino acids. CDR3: CASSARLAELTDTQYF. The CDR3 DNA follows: TGTGCCAGCAGCGCCAGATTAGCGGAACTCACAGATACGCAGTATTTT.

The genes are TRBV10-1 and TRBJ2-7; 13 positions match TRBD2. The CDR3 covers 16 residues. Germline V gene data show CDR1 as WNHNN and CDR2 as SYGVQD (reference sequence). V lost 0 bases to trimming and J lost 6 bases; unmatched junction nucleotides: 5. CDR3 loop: CASSESTGTSGVEQYF. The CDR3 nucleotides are TGCGCCAGCAGTGAGTCGACGGGGACTAGCGGGGTCGAGCAGTACTTC.

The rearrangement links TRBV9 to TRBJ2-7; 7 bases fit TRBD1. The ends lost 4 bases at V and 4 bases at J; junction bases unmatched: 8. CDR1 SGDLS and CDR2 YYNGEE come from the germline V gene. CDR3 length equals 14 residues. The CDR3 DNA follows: TGTGCCAGCAGCCTAACCGGGGACAGTTACGAGCAGTACTTC. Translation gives CASSLTGDSYEQYF.

Here the CDR3 DNA reads TGCGCCAGCAGCCAAGATCTCGGTAGCGGGCTAAACAATGAGCAGTTCTTC. This gives the protein CASSQDLGSGLNNEQFF. V gene TRBV4-1 combines with J gene TRBJ2-1, with TRBD2 matching over 7 bases. The germline V gene has CDR1 MGHRA and CDR2 YSYEKL. The V and J ends lost 0 bases and 5 bases, in that order; junction bases with no gene match: 10. This CDR3 has 17 residues.